This T cell receptor (beta chain) was identified during a study of long-term antiretroviral therapy in people with HIV. General study findings and limits: Whichever time point was examined, clones expanded before ART dominated the repertoire.

The assay used was immunoSEQ (version v3.0), run at survey level. Here immunoSEQ multiplex PCR was the method, and the copy in TCRdb shows in-frame clones only, minus some. The table has around 9,600 clones, 70% to 80% seen once. On this clone: Its antigen remains unknown.

Every one of the participants with HIV received treatment in the United States. This receptor was taken from a man aged 30 to 39 with HIV. This specimen consisted of unsorted PBMCs, obtained 0.4 years before starting antiretroviral therapy.

The CDR3 region is CASSLDSGGRTDTQYF. In DNA form, the CDR3 reads TGCGCCAGCAGCTTGGATAGCGGGGGACGCACAGATACGCAGTATTTT. This chain connects TRBV5-1 to TRBJ2-3; TRBD2 matches 9 bases. V shed 0 bases and J 1 base; nucleotides not matched to a gene: 3. This CDR3 spans 16 amino acids. Germline V gene data show CDR1 as SGHRS and CDR2 as YFSETQ.